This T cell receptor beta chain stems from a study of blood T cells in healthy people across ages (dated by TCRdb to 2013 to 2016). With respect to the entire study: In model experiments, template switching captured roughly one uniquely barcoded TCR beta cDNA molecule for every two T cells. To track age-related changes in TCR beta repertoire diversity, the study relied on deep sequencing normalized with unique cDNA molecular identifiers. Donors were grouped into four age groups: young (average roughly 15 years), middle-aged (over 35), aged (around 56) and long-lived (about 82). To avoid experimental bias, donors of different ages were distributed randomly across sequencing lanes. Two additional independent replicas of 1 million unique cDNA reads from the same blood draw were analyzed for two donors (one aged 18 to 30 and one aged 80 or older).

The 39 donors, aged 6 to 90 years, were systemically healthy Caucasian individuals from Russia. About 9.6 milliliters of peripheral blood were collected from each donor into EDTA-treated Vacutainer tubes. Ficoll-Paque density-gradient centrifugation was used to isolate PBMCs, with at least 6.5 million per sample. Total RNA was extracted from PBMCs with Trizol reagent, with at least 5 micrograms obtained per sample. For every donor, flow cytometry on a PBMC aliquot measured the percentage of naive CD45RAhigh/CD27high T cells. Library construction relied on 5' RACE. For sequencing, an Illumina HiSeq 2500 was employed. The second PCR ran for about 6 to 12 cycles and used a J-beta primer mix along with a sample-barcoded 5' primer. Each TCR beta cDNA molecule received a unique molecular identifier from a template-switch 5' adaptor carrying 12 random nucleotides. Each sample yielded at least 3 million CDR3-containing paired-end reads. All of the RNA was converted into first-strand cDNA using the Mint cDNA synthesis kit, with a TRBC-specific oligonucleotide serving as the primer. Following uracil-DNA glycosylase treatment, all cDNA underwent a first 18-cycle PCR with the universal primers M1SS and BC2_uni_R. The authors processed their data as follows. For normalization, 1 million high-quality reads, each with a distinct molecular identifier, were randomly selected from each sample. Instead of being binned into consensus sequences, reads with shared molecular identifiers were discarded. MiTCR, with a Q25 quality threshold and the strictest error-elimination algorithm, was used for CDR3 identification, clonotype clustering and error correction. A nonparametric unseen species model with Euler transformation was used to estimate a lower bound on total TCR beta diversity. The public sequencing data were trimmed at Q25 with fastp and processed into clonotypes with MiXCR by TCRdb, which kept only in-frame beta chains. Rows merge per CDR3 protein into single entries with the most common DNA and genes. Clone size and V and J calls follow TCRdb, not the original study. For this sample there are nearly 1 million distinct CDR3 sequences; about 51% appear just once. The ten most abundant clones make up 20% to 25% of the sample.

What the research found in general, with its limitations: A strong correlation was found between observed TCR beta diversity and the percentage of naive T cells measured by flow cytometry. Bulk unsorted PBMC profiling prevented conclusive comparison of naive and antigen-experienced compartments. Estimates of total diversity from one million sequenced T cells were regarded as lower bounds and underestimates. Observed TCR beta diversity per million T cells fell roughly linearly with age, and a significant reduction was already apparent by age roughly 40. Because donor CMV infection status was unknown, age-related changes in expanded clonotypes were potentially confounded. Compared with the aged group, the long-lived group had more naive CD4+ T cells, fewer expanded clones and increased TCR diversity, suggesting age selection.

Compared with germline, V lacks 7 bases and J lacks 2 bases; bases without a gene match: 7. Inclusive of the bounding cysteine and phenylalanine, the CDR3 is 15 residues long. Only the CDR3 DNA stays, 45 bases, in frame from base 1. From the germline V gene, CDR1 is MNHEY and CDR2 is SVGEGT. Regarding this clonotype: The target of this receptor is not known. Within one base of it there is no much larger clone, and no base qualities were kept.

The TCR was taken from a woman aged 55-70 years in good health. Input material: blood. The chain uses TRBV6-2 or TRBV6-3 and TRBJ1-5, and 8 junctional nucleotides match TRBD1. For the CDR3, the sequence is CASTYQQGGNQPQHF. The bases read TGTGCCAGCACCTACCAACAGGGGGGCAATCAGCCCCAGCATTTT.